The 32 T cell receptor beta chains below all came from one sample that was sequenced in a study of T cell repertoires in cytomegalovirus infection. TCRdb used MiXCR to reprocess the reads, holding one entry per CDR3 protein. The sample has around 440,000 distinct CDR3 sequences; 11% are singletons. The sequenced material came from PBMCs. These receptor sequences come from a human donor in good health (CMV status not recorded). Some clones in this sample may be carry-over from other donors' samples.

The table lists this clonotype with many counts. The V gene is TRBV5-5, the J gene TRBJ2-2; D unclear. The CDR3 is 13 residues long. Germline CDR1 reads SGHKS; CDR2 reads YYEKEE (reference sequence). Trimming removed 1 base from V and 6 bases from J, with 7 bases in between. Here the CDR3 DNA reads TGTGCCAGCAGCTTGCTCCGATCCGGGGAGCTGTTTTTT. This encodes CASSLLRSGELFF. The full variable domain, in which reference TRBV5-5 and TRBJ2-2 provide the parts outside the CDR3, is DAGVTQSPTHLIKTRGQQVTLRCSPISGHKSVSWYQQVLGQGPQFIFQYYEKEERGRGNFPDRFSARQFPNYSSELNVNALLLGDSALYLCASSLLRSGELFFGEGSRLTVL.

Many counts were recorded for this clonotype. This chain connects TRBV28 to TRBJ2-7; 8 bases fit TRBD1. Germline V lookup: CDR1 MDHEN, CDR2 SYDVKM. This CDR3 region has 15 residues. The trim removed 5 bases at V and 7 bases at J, leaving 13 bases unmatched. The CDR3 here is CASSIKTGAGREQYF. CDR3 sequence (DNA): TGTGCCAGCAGTATTAAGACAGGGGCCGGGCGGGAGCAGTACTTC. Drawing the rest from reference TRBV28 and TRBJ2-7, the complete variable domain is DVKVTQSSRYLVKRTGEKVFLECVQDMDHENMFWYRQDPGLGLRLIYFSYDVKMKEKGDIPEGYSVSREKKERFSLILESASTNQTSMYLCASSIKTGAGREQYFGPGTRLTVT.

This clonotype was counted between two and nine times. V usage is TRBV20-1 and J usage is TRBJ2-1; 11 nucleotides line up with TRBD2. The germline V gene has CDR1 DFQATT and CDR2 SNEGSKA (reference sequence). This CDR3 has 14 amino acids. J was trimmed by 12 bases and V by 2 bases; bases with no gene match: 9. As DNA, the CDR3 is TGCAGTGCTAGATCCTCTAGCGGGGGGAGTTTGCAGTTCTTC. Amino acids: CSARSSSGGSLQFF.

The chain recombines TRBV5-6 with TRBJ2-5; a possible D gene is TRBD2 (7 bases). Germline loops: CDR1 SGHDT, CDR2 YYEEEE. V lost 4 bases and J lost 2, with 15 bases in between. The CDR3 is 15 amino acids. The chain's CDR3 is CASSRMAGAQETQYF. CDR3 DNA: TGTGCCAGCAGCCGGATGGCGGGGGCACAAGAGACCCAGTACTTC.

This clonotype was picked up many times. The chain is built from TRBV7-2 and TRBJ2-3; no definite D call. Trimming shortened V by 5 bases and J by 10 bases, and 19 bases separated the two germline ends. The germline V gene has CDR1 SGHTA and CDR2 FQGNSA. CDR3 length equals 14 residues. DNA for the CDR3: TGTGCCAGCAGCCTCGACACTGGATTTGGAGCGCAGTATTTT. It yields the protein CASSLDTGFGAQYF.

This clonotype was observed a handful of times. This chain connects TRBV7-9 to TRBJ2-5; D is possibly TRBD1 (5 bases). CDR3 length equals 20 residues. Trimming took off 5 bases at V and 5 bases at J, with 33 bases between the two ends. Germline V lookup: CDR1 SEHNR, CDR2 FQNEAQ (reference sequence). The chain's CDR3 is CASSPPRVRRKASAAETQYF. DNA for the CDR3: TGTGCCAGCAGCCCCCCCAGGGTGCGCCGGAAAGCTTCTGCGGCGGAGACCCAGTACTTC.

This clonotype was detected only a few times. The chain joins TRBV28 to TRBJ2-2; weak D call: TRBD2 (5 bases). This CDR3 has 15 amino acids. Germline loops: CDR1 MDHEN, CDR2 SYDVKM. Trimming cost V 4 bases and J 1 base, with 10 bases left between them. The CDR3: CASSSGAVNTGELFF. DNA of the CDR3: TGTGCCAGCAGTTCCGGAGCGGTGAACACCGGGGAGCTGTTTTTT.

This clonotype was observed many times. The chain joins TRBV11-1 to TRBJ1-2; possible D gene TRBD1, 5 bases. Trimming removed 2 bases at V and 8 bases at J, with 12 bases between. Germline lookup yields CDR1 SGHAT and CDR2 FQDESV (reference sequence). CDR3 size: 13 residues. The CDR3 DNA is TGTGCCAGCAGCTTATCAGGGTCCAGAGGCTACACCTTC. As protein: CASSLSGSRGYTF.

Only a few counts were recorded for this clonotype. The chain is built from TRBV10-2 and TRBJ2-7; a possible D gene is TRBD2 (6 bases). The germline CDR1 and CDR2 sequences are WSHSY and SAAADI. This CDR3 spans 11 amino acids. V was pared by 3 bases and J by 7 bases, with 7 bases between. The CDR3, as DNA: TGCGCCAGCAGTGAAGGAGGGGAGCAGTACTTC. Protein product: CASSEGGEQYF.

At least ten counts were recorded for this clonotype. The chain carries TRBV20-1 and TRBJ2-3; 8 positions match TRBD2. This CDR3 contains 15 residues. V gave up 0 bases and J gave up 5 bases; unmatched junction bases: 7. Germline V gene data show CDR1 as DFQATT and CDR2 as SNEGSKA (reference sequence). CDR3 region: CSARDPRRGEDTQYF. DNA of the CDR3: TGCAGTGCTAGAGATCCCCGGCGGGGGGAAGATACGCAGTATTTT.

The chain is built from TRBV29-1 and TRBJ1-5; TRBD1 might be the D (5 bases). The V gene lost 4 bases and the J gene lost 3 bases, with 10 bases spanning the gap. The CDR3 runs 13 residues. Germline V CDR1 and CDR2: SQVTM, ANQGSEA. The CDR3, as DNA: TGCAGCGTTGGGTACGGGACCAATCAGCCCCAGCATTTT. It is translated as CSVGYGTNQPQHF.

This clonotype was counted many times. This chain uses TRBV7-2 with TRBJ1-5; D might be TRBD1 (5 bases). The germline V gene has CDR1 SGHTA and CDR2 FQGNSA. This CDR3 contains 15 residues. V was pared by 1 base and J by 6 bases, with 13 bases between. The CDR3 nucleotides are TGTGCCAGCAGCTTAGATAAGGGGTTCATTCAGCCCCAGCATTTT. Encoded protein: CASSLDKGFIQPQHF.

The sample holds many counts of this clonotype. CDR3 nucleotides: TGTGCCAGCAGGGGCGGGACTTATAATGAAAAACTGTTTTTT. It specifies CASRGGTYNEKLFF. This chain connects TRBV12-3 or TRBV12-4 to TRBJ1-4; D may be TRBD1 (5 bases). This CDR3 comprises 14 residues. V gave up 6 bases and J gave up 4 bases, with 12 bases separating them.

This clonotype was seen at least ten times. The CDR3 nucleotides are TGTGCCAGCAGTTTAAGGGGGGGGCTAGTCGGGGCATACGAGCAGTACTTC. This encodes CASSLRGGLVGAYEQYF. The chain couples TRBV27 to TRBJ2-7; TRBD2 might be the D (7 bases). The germline CDR1 and CDR2 sequences are MNHEY and SMNVEV (reference sequence). CDR3 size: 17 residues. V was shortened by 2 bases and J by 4 bases, with 21 bases between the two germline ends.

This clonotype was counted many times. The gene calls are TRBV6-2 or TRBV6-3 and TRBJ1-6; 12 bases align to TRBD1. Trimming at V came to 3 bases and at J to 7 bases, leaving 1 base not matched to a gene. The CDR3 consists of 15 residues. Germline loops: CDR1 MNHEY, CDR2 SVGEGT. CDR3 protein: CASSYGTGGNSPLHF. The CDR3 DNA reads as TGTGCCAGCAGTTATGGGACAGGGGGCAATTCACCCCTCCACTTT.

A few counts support this clonotype. The V call is TRBV10-2, the J call TRBJ2-5; 9 nucleotides align to TRBD2. V lost 2 bases to trimming and J lost 2 bases; unmatched junction nucleotides: 9. CDR1 and CDR2 from the germline V gene are WSHSY and SAAADI. The CDR3 covers 17 residues. This CDR3 reads CASSETPGLAEQETQYF. In DNA, the CDR3 is TGCGCCAGCAGTGAGACTCCGGGACTAGCAGAGCAAGAGACCCAGTACTTC.

This clonotype was observed at least ten times. V and J are TRBV6-6 and TRBJ1-6; maybe TRBD1 (5 bases). CDR3 length: 15 amino acids. Germline V gives CDR1 MNHNY, CDR2 SVGAGI (reference sequence). V shed 4 bases and J shed 7 bases, with 14 bases lying between them. Here the CDR3 reads CASSSNRDRNSPLHF. For the CDR3, the DNA is TGTGCCAGCAGTTCCAACCGGGACCGAAATTCACCCCTCCACTTT.

The chain employs TRBV7-9 and TRBJ1-2, with D possibly being TRBD1 (5 bases). CDR1 and CDR2 from the germline V gene are SEHNR and FQNEAQ (reference sequence). The CDR3 consists of 14 residues. V lost 10 bases and J 2 bases, leaving 17 bases between the germline ends. The chain's CDR3 is CAIRVGGINYGYTF. The CDR3 bases are TGTGCCATCAGAGTTGGGGGAATAAACTATGGCTACACCTTC. Together with reference TRBV7-9 and TRBJ1-2, the CDR3 gives the full variable domain: DTGVSQNPRHKITKRGQNVTFRCDPISEHNRLYWYRQTLGQGPEFLTYFQNEAQLEKSRLLSDRFSAERPKGSFSTLEIQRTEQGDSAMYLCAIRVGGINYGYTFGSGTRLTVV.

This clonotype was observed at least ten times. The V call is TRBV7-9, the J call TRBJ2-3; D might be TRBD1 (6 bases). V was pared by 5 bases and J by 3 bases, with 12 bases between. Germline V gene data show CDR1 as SEHNR and CDR2 as FQNEAQ (reference sequence). The CDR3 contains 14 residues. The CDR3 coding sequence is TGTGCCAGCAGCCGGACAGTAGAGACAGATACGCAGTATTTT. Amino acids: CASSRTVETDTQYF.

This clonotype came up many times. The chain is built from TRBV7-2 and TRBJ2-3, with 9 nucleotides matching TRBD2. Germline V gene sequence: CDR1 SGHTA, CDR2 FQGNSA. This CDR3 contains 17 residues. The J segment lost 0 bases and the V segment lost 0 bases, leaving 4 bases of the junction unmatched. The CDR3: CASSLAPSGVSTDTQYF. The DNA of the CDR3 is TGTGCCAGCAGCTTAGCTCCTAGCGGGGTTAGCACAGATACGCAGTATTTT.

This clonotype occurred many times. The gene calls are TRBV6-1 and TRBJ1-6, with D unresolved. Trimming cost V 4 bases and J 5 bases, with 15 bases left between them. The CDR3 covers 16 residues. Germline CDR1 and CDR2: MNHNS and SASEGT. The CDR3 sequence is CASSVSRGLDNSPLHF. The CDR3 DNA reads as TGTGCCAGCAGTGTATCTCGGGGTCTTGATAATTCACCCCTCCACTTT.

Ten or more counts support this clonotype. The rearrangement joins TRBV6-1 to TRBJ1-5; perhaps TRBD1 as D (6 bases). Trimming stripped 4 bases from V and 3 bases from J, with 16 bases between. CDR3 size: 16 residues. Germline V gene lookup returns CDR1 MNHNS and CDR2 SASEGT. The CDR3 region has the DNA TGTGCCAGCAGTGGATCACCAGGGGTCTCCAATCAGCCCCAGCATTTT. This translates into CASSGSPGVSNQPQHF.

The rearrangement links TRBV7-3 to TRBJ2-1; no clear D. CDR1 is SGHTA and CDR2 is FQGTGA in the germline V gene. The CDR3 has 13 amino acids. V was cut by 0 bases and J by 8 bases, with 8 bases left in between. CDR3 sequence (DNA): TGTGCCAGCAGCTTAACGAAAGGGTATGAGCAGTTCTTC. Translating gives CASSLTKGYEQFF.

At least ten counts were recorded for this clonotype. This chain uses TRBV11-2 with TRBJ1-5, with D possibly being TRBD1 (5 bases). The germline V gene has CDR1 SGHAT and CDR2 FQNNGV. Trimming removed 1 base from V and 2 bases from J, with 9 bases in between. The CDR3 runs to 15 residues. CDR3 sequence reads: CASSLGRAGNQPQHF. The CDR3 DNA follows: TGTGCCAGCAGCTTAGGCAGGGCAGGCAATCAGCCCCAGCATTTT.

In this sample, this clonotype turned up many times. The V gene is TRBV7-2, the J gene TRBJ2-3; D perhaps matches TRBD1 (5 bases). V was trimmed by 4 bases and J by 0 bases, leaving 14 bases between them. The CDR3 is 16 residues long. CDR1 is SGHTA and CDR2 is FQGNSA in the germline V gene. The CDR3 coding sequence is TGTGCCAGCAGCTCATTCCGACAGATTAGCACAGATACGCAGTATTTT. Translating it yields CASSSFRQISTDTQYF.

This clonotype was found many times. The gene calls are TRBV29-1 and TRBJ2-5; D possibly uses TRBD1 or TRBD2 (5 bases each). Germline lookup yields CDR1 SQVTM and CDR2 ANQGSEA. Trimming removed 4 bases at V and 2 bases at J, with 14 bases between. There are 14 residues in the CDR3. This CDR3 is CSVARAGRQETQYF. Written as DNA, the CDR3 is TGCAGCGTTGCGCGGGCAGGGCGTCAAGAGACCCAGTACTTC.

There are many counts of this clonotype. The gene calls are TRBV7-8 and TRBJ2-4; TRBD1 aligns across 9 bases. The germline V gene has CDR1 SGHVS and CDR2 FQNEAQ. Trimming cost V 5 bases and J 0 bases; bases outside gene matches: 5. This CDR3 is built from 16 residues. CDR3: CASSHGTGRAKNIQYF. CDR3 bases: TGTGCCAGCAGCCATGGGACAGGGAGAGCCAAAAACATTCAGTACTTC.

There are a few counts of this clonotype. The rearrangement uses TRBV3-1 and TRBJ2-2; 10 positions agree with TRBD1. Germline loops: CDR1 LGHDT, CDR2 YNNKEL (reference sequence). Trimming cost V 1 base and J 3 bases; bases outside gene matches: 2. The CDR3 is 16 residues long. Here the CDR3 reads CASSQAGQGYTGELFF. For the CDR3, the DNA is TGTGCCAGCAGCCAAGCGGGACAGGGGTACACCGGGGAGCTGTTTTTT.

Ten or more counts support this clonotype. This chain joins TRBV20-1 and TRBJ2-1; 16 bases match TRBD2. This CDR3 is 15 amino acids long. Trimming took 8 bases from V and 4 from J; bases not matched to a gene: 5. In germline, CDR1 is DFQATT, CDR2 SNEGSKA (reference sequence). The CDR3 loop reads CSLGTSGRAYNEQFF. The CDR3 DNA is TGCAGTCTTGGGACTAGCGGGAGGGCGTACAATGAGCAGTTCTTC.

This clonotype was recorded many times. V is TRBV7-2 and J is TRBJ2-2; 7 nucleotides align to TRBD2. Germline V gives CDR1 SGHTA, CDR2 FQGNSA. The CDR3 contains 15 residues. Trimming at V came to 5 bases and at J to 6 bases, leaving 9 bases not matched to a gene. The CDR3 protein is CASSPPGGISGELFF. DNA of the CDR3: TGTGCCAGCAGCCCCCCCGGGGGGATTTCCGGGGAGCTGTTTTTT.

There are many counts of this clonotype. V and J are TRBV11-3 and TRBJ2-1; either TRBD1 or TRBD2 may supply D (6 bases each). Germline CDR1 reads SGHNT; CDR2 reads YENEEA. The V gene lost 0 bases and the J gene lost 9 bases, with 12 bases spanning the gap. The CDR3 is 14 residues long. CDR3 sequence reads: CASSLEIGGSEQFF. The DNA for the CDR3 is TGTGCCAGCAGCTTAGAAATAGGGGGGAGTGAGCAGTTCTTC.

This clonotype has at least ten counts. The DNA for the CDR3 is TGTGCCAGCAGCTTAGGGACAGGGGGCCTGCTCGTCCTCCACTTT. Translated, it gives CASSLGTGGLLVLHF. The chain links TRBV7-9 to TRBJ1-6; 11 bases are shared with TRBD1. Germline V gene data show CDR1 as SEHNR and CDR2 as FQNEAQ (reference sequence). J gave up 15 bases and V 1 base, and 8 bases lay outside the gene matches. The CDR3 covers 15 residues.